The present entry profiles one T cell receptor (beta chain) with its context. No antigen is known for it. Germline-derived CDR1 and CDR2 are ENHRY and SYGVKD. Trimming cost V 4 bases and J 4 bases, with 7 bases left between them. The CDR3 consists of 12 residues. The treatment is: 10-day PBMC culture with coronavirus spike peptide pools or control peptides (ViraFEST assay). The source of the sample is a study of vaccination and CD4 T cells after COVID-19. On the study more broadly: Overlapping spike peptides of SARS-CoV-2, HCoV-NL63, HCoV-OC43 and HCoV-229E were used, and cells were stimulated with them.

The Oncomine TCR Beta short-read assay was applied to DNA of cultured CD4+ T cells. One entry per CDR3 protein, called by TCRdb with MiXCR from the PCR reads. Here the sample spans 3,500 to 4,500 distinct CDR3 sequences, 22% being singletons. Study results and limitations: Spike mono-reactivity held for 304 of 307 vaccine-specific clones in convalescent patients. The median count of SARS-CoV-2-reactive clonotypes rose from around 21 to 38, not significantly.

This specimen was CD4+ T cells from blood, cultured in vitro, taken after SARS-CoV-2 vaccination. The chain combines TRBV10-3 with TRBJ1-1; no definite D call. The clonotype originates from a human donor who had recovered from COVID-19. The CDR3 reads CAISAGVTEAFF. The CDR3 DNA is TGTGCCATCAGTGCCGGGGTCACTGAAGCTTTCTTT.